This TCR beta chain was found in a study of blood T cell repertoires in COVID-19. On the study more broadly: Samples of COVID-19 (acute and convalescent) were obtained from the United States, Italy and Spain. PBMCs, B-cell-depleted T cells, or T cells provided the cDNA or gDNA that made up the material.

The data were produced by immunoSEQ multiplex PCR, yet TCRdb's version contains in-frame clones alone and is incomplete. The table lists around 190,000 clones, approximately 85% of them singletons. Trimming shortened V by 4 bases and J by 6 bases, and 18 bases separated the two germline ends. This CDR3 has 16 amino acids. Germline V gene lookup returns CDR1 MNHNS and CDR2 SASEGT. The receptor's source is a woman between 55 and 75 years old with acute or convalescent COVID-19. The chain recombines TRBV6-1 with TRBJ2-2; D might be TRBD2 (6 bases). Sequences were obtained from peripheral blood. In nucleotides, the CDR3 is TGTGCCAGCAGTGTCACGGGAGCAGGAATGGCCGGGGAGCTGTTTTTT. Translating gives CASSVTGAGMAGELFF.